This record covers a single T cell receptor (beta chain). Its antigen remains unidentified. cDNA serving as the sequencing template came from extracted, reverse transcribed RNA. Method: immunoSEQ multiplex PCR; TCRdb's copy keeps in-frame clones and lacks some. The repertoire holds under 35,000 clones, with about three quarters as singletons. This entry comes from a study of CD8+ T cells in alopecia areata. Alopecia areata patients provided lesional scalp punch biopsies and peripheral blood. The length of the CDR3 is 14 residues. Germline assignment: CDR1 PRHDT and CDR2 FYEKMQ (reference sequence). V shed 1 base and J shed 4 bases, with 9 bases lying between them. General study results and limits: Lesional scalp displayed greater clonality than normal scalp, most notably in alopecia totalis/universalis. Possibly because of HLA-related factors, TCR sharing was less clear across patients than in mice.

The sample taken for sequencing was NKG2D-low CD8+ T cells sorted from blood. J is TRBJ2-3 and V is TRBV13, with D tentatively TRBD2 (5 bases). The receptor comes from a human donor with alopecia areata. The CDR3 bases are TGTGCCAGCAGCTTAGAGCTAGCCCCAGATACGCAGTATTTT. Encoded protein: CASSLELAPDTQYF.